The next 20 T cell receptor beta chains were all read from a single sample in a study of OX40 agonist ivuxolimab in advanced cancers. Some clones are missing from TCRdb's copy, which holds only in-frame ones; the method was immunoSEQ multiplex PCR. The sample has approximately 84,000 clones; around 83% are singletons. Material: CD4+ or CD8+ T cells sorted from blood, obtained in a trial of the OX40 agonist ivuxolimab. The receptor set was obtained from an adult with an advanced solid tumor such as melanoma, head and neck, liver or kidney cancer.

The chain joins TRBV6-5 to TRBJ1-1, with D unclear. CDR1 is MNHEY, CDR2 SVGAGI, per germline. V shed 0 bases and J shed 10 bases, with 15 bases lying between them. The CDR3 length is 14 residues. The CDR3 region is CASSYSYRVVRAFF. DNA of the CDR3: TGTGCCAGCAGTTACTCTTACCGCGTCGTCAGAGCTTTCTTT.

V and J are TRBV5-4 and TRBJ1-1, with 7 positions matching TRBD1. This CDR3 has 13 residues. Trimming removed 6 bases from V and 13 bases from J; junction bases left unmatched: 15. The V gene's germline CDR1 is SGHNT and CDR2 YYREEE (reference sequence). The CDR3 sequence is CASNSDRRNGGFF. Here the CDR3 DNA reads TGTGCCAGCAATTCGGACAGGCGGAACGGGGGTTTCTTT.

This clone was seen a single time. The CDR3 protein is CASSSSDGKNIQYF. In DNA, the CDR3 is TGTGCCAGCAGTTCCTCAGACGGCAAAAACATTCAGTACTTC. The chain combines TRBV6-5 with TRBJ2-4; no firm D call. The germline V and J ends were trimmed by 4 bases and 3 bases, with 10 bases remaining between them. CDR1 MNHEY and CDR2 SVGAGI come from the germline V gene. CDR3 length: 14 residues.

This clone turned up a few times. This sequence joins TRBV5-1 and TRBJ1-2, with a possible D match to TRBD1 (5 bases). Germline CDR1 and CDR2: SGHRS and YFSETQ. This CDR3 is built from 13 residues. Trimming took off 2 bases at V and 2 bases at J, with 7 bases between the two ends. CDR3 nucleotide sequence: TGCGCCAGCAGCTTCTCAGGGAACTATGGCTACACCTTC. Protein sequence: CASSFSGNYGYTF.

This rearrangement joins TRBV18 to TRBJ2-7, with D tentatively TRBD1 or TRBD2 (5 bases each). The CDR3 sequence is 17 residues long. Per the germline V gene, CDR1 is KGHSH and CDR2 is LQKENI. The V end was cut by 4 bases, the J end by 2 bases, with 21 bases between. The CDR3 DNA is TGTGCCAGCTCACAGGGTTTGAGGGGATTGGGGGCCTACGAGCAGTACTTC. This codes for CASSQGLRGLGAYEQYF.

V usage is TRBV4-1 and J usage is TRBJ2-3; TRBD2 agrees at 9 bases. In germline, CDR1 is MGHRA, CDR2 YSYEKL. V was pared by 7 bases and J by 3 bases, with 8 bases of the junction left unmatched. This CDR3 is 15 amino acids long. This chain's CDR3 is CASNPGLAGTDTQYF. Written as DNA, the CDR3 is TGCGCCAGCAACCCGGGACTAGCTGGGACAGATACGCAGTATTTT.

J is TRBJ2-1 and V is TRBV10-3; D ambiguous. V was pared by 1 base and J by 6 bases, with 10 bases between. This CDR3 comprises 14 residues. The germline V gene encodes CDR1 ENHRY and CDR2 SYGVKD. The CDR3 protein is CAISELTTRNEQFF. CDR3 DNA: TGTGCCATCAGTGAGTTGACGACACGCAATGAGCAGTTCTTC.

The CDR3 loop is CASSLGSNSYNEQFF. For the CDR3, the DNA is TGTGCCAGCAGCTTAGGATCAAACTCCTACAATGAGCAGTTCTTC. V gene TRBV7-9 combines with J gene TRBJ2-1; D call uncertain. The CDR3 runs 15 residues. Per the germline V gene, CDR1 is SEHNR and CDR2 is FQNEAQ (reference sequence). With 1 base removed from V and 0 bases from J, the gap between germline ends came to 7 bases. Drawing the rest from reference TRBV7-9 and TRBJ2-1, the complete variable domain is DTGVSQNPRHKITKRGQNVTFRCDPISEHNRLYWYRQTLGQGPEFLTYFQNEAQLEKSRLLSDRFSAERPKGSFSTLEIQRTEQGDSAMYLCASSLGSNSYNEQFFGPGTRLTVL.

The rearrangement links TRBV10-3 to TRBJ2-3; the match to TRBD2 covers 15 bases. Trimming at V came to 6 bases and at J to 3 bases, leaving 4 bases not matched to a gene. The germline gives CDR1 ENHRY, CDR2 SYGVKD. The CDR3 extends over 16 amino acids. The CDR3 coding sequence is TGTGCCATCAGCAAGGGACTAGCGGGGGGAACAGATACGCAGTATTTT. Its protein product is CAISKGLAGGTDTQYF.

The rearrangement links TRBV19 to TRBJ2-3; 7 nucleotides match TRBD1. The germline gives CDR1 LNHDA, CDR2 SQIVND (reference sequence). The V and J ends lost 9 bases and 2 bases, in that order; junction bases with no gene match: 8. The CDR3 sequence is 14 residues long. The CDR3 protein is CASDPGQPTDTQYF. The CDR3 DNA sequence: TGTGCCAGCGACCCGGGACAGCCCACAGATACGCAGTATTTT.

This chain uses TRBV5-4 with TRBJ2-1; 15 positions match TRBD2. Germline V gene data show CDR1 as SGHNT and CDR2 as YYREEE (reference sequence). The V and J ends lost 5 bases and 2 bases, in that order; junction bases with no gene match: 8. The CDR3 contains 18 residues. The CDR3 here is CASRPGLAGGFTYNEQFF. The CDR3 nucleotides read TGTGCCAGCAGGCCCGGACTAGCGGGGGGGTTCACCTACAATGAGCAGTTCTTC.

The chain joins TRBV30 to TRBJ2-1; TRBD1 is a possible D gene (6 bases). The V and J ends lost 4 bases and 4 bases respectively, with 17 bases between them. This CDR3 region has 15 residues. Germline CDR1 and CDR2: GTSNPN and SVGIG (reference sequence). This CDR3 reads CAWNSGTRLYNEQFF. CDR3 bases: TGTGCCTGGAACTCCGGGACAAGATTGTACAATGAGCAGTTCTTC.

V and J are TRBV18 and TRBJ1-4, with TRBD1 matching over 9 bases. The CDR3 covers 12 residues. The germline V gene encodes CDR1 KGHSH and CDR2 LQKENI. V was clipped by 5 bases and J by 8 bases; unmatched bases: 0. CDR3 DNA sequence: TGTGCCAGCTCAACAGGGGGCGAAAAACTGTTTTTT. Translated: CASSTGGEKLFF.

V and J are TRBV7-3 and TRBJ1-2, with a tentative D call TRBD1 (5 bases). V shed 2 bases and J shed 7 bases, with 11 bases lying between them. CDR3 length: 13 residues. Germline CDR1 SGHTA, CDR2 FQGTGA. As DNA, the CDR3 is TGTGCCAGCAGCTTAGGCAGGGTTGGTGGCTACACCTTC. This encodes CASSLGRVGGYTF.

The chain employs TRBV5-4 and TRBJ2-7; 8 positions agree with TRBD2. Germline values: CDR1 SGHNT, CDR2 YYREEE (reference sequence). The CDR3 runs to 14 residues. V was clipped by 5 bases and J by 2 bases; unmatched bases: 6. The CDR3 here is CASRRAGAPYEQYF. CDR3 in DNA: TGTGCCAGCAGAAGAGCGGGAGCTCCCTACGAGCAGTACTTC.

The rearrangement uses TRBV14 and TRBJ1-6; D call uncertain. The CDR3 loop spans 18 amino acids. V was cut by 1 base and J by 4 bases, with 17 bases left in between. From germline, CDR1 is SGHDN and CDR2 FVKESK. In DNA form, the CDR3 reads TGTGCCAGCAGCCAAGGACGGGATCGTAAAGCTTATAATTCACCCCTCCACTTT. This sequence encodes CASSQGRDRKAYNSPLHF.

This clone was detected only once. The genes are TRBV2 and TRBJ2-7; possibly TRBD1 or TRBD2 for D (5 bases each). The CDR3 totals 13 residues. From germline, CDR1 is SNHLY and CDR2 FYNNEI. V shed 6 bases and J shed 3 bases, with 12 bases lying between them. The CDR3 region is CASRGDGGYEQYF. The CDR3 bases are TGTGCCAGCAGGGGGGACGGTGGCTACGAGCAGTACTTC.

This clone showed up just once. The chain joins TRBV5-1 to TRBJ2-5; 10 bases map to TRBD1. Germline assignment: CDR1 SGHRS and CDR2 YFSETQ. This CDR3 comprises 13 residues. V lost 0 bases to trimming and J lost 7 bases; unmatched junction nucleotides: 0. CDR3 loop: CASSLGQGATQYF. The CDR3 DNA reads as TGCGCCAGCAGCTTGGGACAGGGGGCGACCCAGTACTTC.

V usage is TRBV25-1 and J usage is TRBJ2-1, with TRBD1 identical over 7 bases. In germline, CDR1 is MGHDK, CDR2 SYGVNS. V dropped 3 bases and J dropped 7; count of bases not matched to a gene: 9. The CDR3 consists of 15 residues. Here the CDR3 DNA reads TGTGCCAGCAGTGATCAACGCAGGGGGTATAATGAGCAGTTCTTC. This sequence encodes CASSDQRRGYNEQFF.

The chain combines TRBV28 with TRBJ2-5; 9 bases match TRBD1. The V and J ends lost 3 bases and 2 bases, in that order; junction bases with no gene match: 7. The length of the CDR3 is 16 residues. Germline V gives CDR1 MDHEN, CDR2 SYDVKM. CDR3 sequence reads: CASSFNRGTGQETQYF. The CDR3 region has the DNA TGTGCCAGCAGTTTTAATCGGGGGACAGGGCAAGAGACCCAGTACTTC.